A single sample gave rise to the 18 T cell receptor beta chains below, sequenced in a study of T cells in Graves' hyperthyroidism and ophthalmopathy. The source material, RNA transcripts, was used to amplify TCR beta CDR3 regions. First-round RT-PCR with HTBI primers amplified the TCR CDR3 region. TCRdb reprocessed the multiplex PCR reads via MiXCR and lists one record per CDR3 protein. The sample lists around 620,000 distinct CDR3 sequences, about a sixth occurring once. Specimen: blood. These receptors were taken from a woman in her 30s with Graves' hyperthyroidism.

At least ten counts were recorded for this clonotype. The chain links TRBV11-3 to TRBJ1-1; D is perhaps TRBD1 (6 bases). Germline CDR1 is SGHNT and CDR2 is YENEEA. The CDR3 contains 17 residues. The V end lost 4 bases, the J end lost 1 base, and 19 bases lay between the germline ends. CDR3 sequence (DNA): TGTGCCAGCAGCTCCCTGGGGACACGCAAATGGAACACTGAAGCTTTCTTT. Protein: CASSSLGTRKWNTEAFF.

Ten or more counts support this clonotype. The chain joins TRBV18 to TRBJ2-7; a possible D gene is TRBD2 (6 bases). V was cut by 4 bases and J by 4 bases, with 11 bases left in between. The length of the CDR3 is 13 residues. CDR1 is KGHSH, CDR2 LQKENI, per germline. CDR3 sequence reads: CASSLSSVYEQYF. The CDR3, as DNA: TGTGCCAGCTCACTTTCTAGCGTGTACGAGCAGTACTTC.

This clonotype was picked up a small number of times. CDR3 in amino acids: CASSDLRDGGEETQYF. The CDR3 DNA reads as TGTGCCAGCAGTGACCTCCGGGACGGTGGGGAAGAGACCCAGTACTTC. The J gene is TRBJ2-5, the V gene TRBV6-1, with D tentatively TRBD1 or TRBD2 (5 bases each). Germline CDR1 reads MNHNS; CDR2 reads SASEGT. Trimming pared 3 bases from V and 3 bases from J, leaving 17 bases between. The CDR3 is 16 amino acids.

This clonotype showed up many times. The chain links TRBV7-2 to TRBJ2-7; 11 bases fit TRBD2. The germline V gene has CDR1 SGHTA and CDR2 FQGNSA. The CDR3 has 15 residues. J lost 7 bases, V lost 3 bases, and 8 bases had no gene match. The CDR3 spells CASSFLAGGVGEQYF. The CDR3 region has the DNA TGTGCCAGCAGCTTTCTAGCGGGAGGAGTAGGGGAGCAGTACTTC. The entire variable domain, with the rest obtained from reference TRBV7-2 and TRBJ2-7, is as follows: GAGVSQSPSNKVTEKGKDVELRCDPISGHTALYWYRQSLGQGLEFLIYFQGNSAPDKSGLPSDRFSAERTGGSVSTLTIQRTQQEDSAVYLCASSFLAGGVGEQYFGPGTRLTVT.

CDR3 region: CATGDTEFYEQYF. The CDR3 DNA reads TGCGCCACGGGGGACACCGAGTTCTACGAGCAGTACTTC. This chain links TRBV10-1 with TRBJ2-7, with D possibly called TRBD1 or TRBD2 (6 bases each). The CDR3 extends over 13 amino acids. Germline loops: CDR1 WNHNN, CDR2 SYGVQD (reference sequence). Between the trimmed V and J ends, which lost 10 bases and 3 bases, there was a span of 16 bases.

J is TRBJ2-7 and V is TRBV3-1; D might be TRBD1 (6 bases). The CDR3 has 15 amino acids. V gave up 3 bases and J gave up 2 bases, with 14 bases separating them. The V gene's germline CDR1 is LGHDT and CDR2 YNNKEL (reference sequence). CDR3 amino acids: CASSHPGTSPYEQYF. The DNA for the CDR3 is TGTGCCAGCAGCCACCCTGGGACATCGCCCTACGAGCAGTACTTC.

This clonotype was seen many times. This chain connects TRBV7-9 to TRBJ2-7, with D possibly matching TRBD2 (5 bases). Germline loops: CDR1 SEHNR, CDR2 FQNEAQ (reference sequence). The CDR3 has 13 residues. V gave up 4 bases and J gave up 7 bases, with 14 bases separating them. Here the CDR3 reads CASSYGLPGEQYF. As DNA, the CDR3 is TGTGCCAGCAGCTATGGACTGCCTGGGGAGCAGTACTTC.

This clonotype was counted only a few times. The genes are TRBV6-2 or TRBV6-3 and TRBJ2-1; TRBD2 matches 11 bases. From germline, CDR1 is MNHEY and CDR2 SVGEGT. With V trimmed by 4 bases and J by 9 bases, 8 bases remained unmatched. The CDR3 length is 15 residues. As DNA, the CDR3 is TGTGCCAGCAGTTTAATAGCGGGAGGGAATAGTGAGCAGTTCTTC. Translating gives CASSLIAGGNSEQFF.

This clonotype was detected ten times or more. The chain joins TRBV28 to TRBJ1-1; no clear D. Germline V gene data show CDR1 as MDHEN and CDR2 as SYDVKM. This CDR3 contains 16 residues. The germline V and J ends were trimmed by 2 bases and 12 bases, with 25 bases remaining between them. CDR3 in DNA: TGTGCCAGCAGTTTAGGGAACAGACCCTCGGGGAGTGTGCCTTTCTTT. Protein: CASSLGNRPSGSVPFF.

This clonotype appeared a few times. The chain has TRBV9 and TRBJ2-5, with 14 bases identical to TRBD2. CDR3 length: 20 residues. V was clipped by 3 bases and J by 3 bases; unmatched bases: 16. Germline CDR1 and CDR2: SGDLS and YYNGEE. For the CDR3, the DNA is TGTGCCAGCAGCGCCCCGGACGGGACTAGCGGGAGTCGGGTGGAAGAGACCCAGTACTTC. Protein sequence: CASSAPDGTSGSRVEETQYF.

The V gene is TRBV4-2, the J gene TRBJ1-4; no reliable D call. Germline assignment: CDR1 LGHNA and CDR2 YNFKEQ. The CDR3 contains 13 residues. Trimming left V 6 bases short and J 4 bases short, with 9 bases between. The CDR3 DNA reads TGTGCCAGCAGGGATAGGTATAATGAAAAACTGTTTTTT. This encodes CASRDRYNEKLFF.

This clonotype was found many times. The chain recombines TRBV11-3 with TRBJ2-2, with TRBD2 identical over 10 bases. Germline loops: CDR1 SGHNT, CDR2 YENEEA. The CDR3 totals 17 residues. The ends lost 4 bases at V and 1 base at J; junction bases unmatched: 6. CDR3 loop: CASSSQLAGLNTGELFF. CDR3 DNA: TGTGCCAGCAGCTCACAACTAGCGGGACTGAACACCGGGGAGCTGTTTTTT.

This clonotype showed up many times. This chain connects TRBV28 to TRBJ2-1; D not resolved. Germline V gene data show CDR1 as MDHEN and CDR2 as SYDVKM. Trimming cost V 5 bases and J 7 bases, with 9 bases left between them. The CDR3 covers 12 residues. CDR3 sequence reads: CASSPRLNEQFF. CDR3 in DNA: TGTGCCAGCAGTCCCCGCCTGAATGAGCAGTTCTTC.

This clonotype was seen a handful of times. The chain is built from TRBV30 and TRBJ2-3, with 8 bases that match TRBD2. This CDR3 is 15 amino acids long. Germline V gives CDR1 GTSNPN, CDR2 SVGIG (reference sequence). Trimming cost V 3 bases and J 3 bases; bases outside gene matches: 8. CDR3: CAWSGGGETTDTQYF. DNA for the CDR3: TGTGCCTGGAGCGGGGGGGGGGAGACGACAGATACGCAGTATTTT.

This clonotype came up many times. The chain employs TRBV7-3 and TRBJ2-1; D call uncertain. CDR3 length: 13 residues. The germline V gene has CDR1 SGHTA and CDR2 FQGTGA. Trimming cost V 3 bases and J 8 bases, with 11 bases left between them. CDR3 loop: CASSFAKGDEQFF. CDR3 DNA: TGTGCCAGCAGCTTCGCCAAGGGCGATGAGCAGTTCTTC.

The genes are TRBV9 and TRBJ2-1, with 10 bases that match TRBD2. The length of the CDR3 is 19 residues. Trimming at V came to 0 bases and at J to 2 bases, leaving 11 bases not matched to a gene. Looked up from germline, CDR1 is SGDLS and CDR2 is YYNGEE. The CDR3 DNA is TGTGCCAGCAGCGTAGCCTCCGGTCTAGCGGGAGTACCCTACAATGAGCAGTTCTTC. Its translation is CASSVASGLAGVPYNEQFF.

In this sample, this clonotype turned up many times. The V gene is TRBV25-1, the J gene TRBJ2-1; D may be TRBD1 (5 bases). Germline CDR1 is MGHDK and CDR2 is SYGVNS. The CDR3 has 15 amino acids. Trimming shortened V by 7 bases and J by 4 bases, and 17 bases separated the two germline ends. The CDR3 reads CASKLRPTGYNEQFF. CDR3 nucleotide sequence: TGTGCCAGCAAGCTGAGGCCAACAGGTTACAATGAGCAGTTCTTC. Using reference TRBV25-1 and TRBJ2-1 for the parts outside the CDR3, the full variable domain is EADIYQTPRYLVIGTGKKITLECSQTMGHDKMYWYQQDPGMELHLIHYSYGVNSTEKGDLSSESTVSRIRTEHFPLTLESARPSHTSQYLCASKLRPTGYNEQFFGPGTRLTVL.

This chain links TRBV5-1 with TRBJ2-7; 8 nucleotides match TRBD2. The J segment lost 1 base and the V segment lost 0 bases, leaving 12 bases of the junction unmatched. This CDR3 has 18 residues. Germline V gene lookup returns CDR1 SGHRS and CDR2 YFSETQ. CDR3 residues: CASSLGNSGERLSYEQYF. The CDR3 DNA follows: TGCGCCAGCAGCTTGGGTAATAGCGGGGAAAGGCTATCCTACGAGCAGTACTTC.